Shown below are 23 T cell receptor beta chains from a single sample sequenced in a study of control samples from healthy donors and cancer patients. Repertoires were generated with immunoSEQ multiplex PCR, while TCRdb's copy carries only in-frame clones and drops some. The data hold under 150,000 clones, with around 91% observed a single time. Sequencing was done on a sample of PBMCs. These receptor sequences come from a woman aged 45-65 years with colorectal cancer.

CDR3 sequence reads: CASSTSTDTQYF. The DNA of the CDR3 is TGTGCCAGTAGTACTTCCACAGATACGCAGTATTTT. The chain carries TRBV19 and TRBJ2-3; D is unresolved. Trimming took 4 bases from V and 2 from J, leaving 4 bases between them. Germline V gene data show CDR1 as LNHDA and CDR2 as SQIVND (reference sequence). The length of the CDR3 is 12 residues.

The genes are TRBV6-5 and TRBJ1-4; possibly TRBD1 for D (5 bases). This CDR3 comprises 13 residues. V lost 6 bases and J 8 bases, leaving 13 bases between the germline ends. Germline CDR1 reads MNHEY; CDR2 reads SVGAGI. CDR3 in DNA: TGTGCCAGCAGCGTGGGGCGTCAGGAAAAACTGTTTTTT. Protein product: CASSVGRQEKLFF.

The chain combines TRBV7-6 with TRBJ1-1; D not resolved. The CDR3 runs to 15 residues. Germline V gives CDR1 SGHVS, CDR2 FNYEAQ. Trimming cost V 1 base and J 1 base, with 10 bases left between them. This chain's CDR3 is CASSLVPDGNTEAFF. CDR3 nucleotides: TGTGCCAGCAGCTTAGTGCCGGATGGGAACACTGAAGCTTTCTTT.

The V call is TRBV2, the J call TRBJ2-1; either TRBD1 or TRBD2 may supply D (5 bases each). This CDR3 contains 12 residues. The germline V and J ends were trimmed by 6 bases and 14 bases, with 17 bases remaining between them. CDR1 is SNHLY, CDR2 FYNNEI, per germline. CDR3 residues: CASRATGAGEFF. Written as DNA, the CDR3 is TGTGCCAGCAGAGCCACAGGCGCGGGTGAGTTCTTC.

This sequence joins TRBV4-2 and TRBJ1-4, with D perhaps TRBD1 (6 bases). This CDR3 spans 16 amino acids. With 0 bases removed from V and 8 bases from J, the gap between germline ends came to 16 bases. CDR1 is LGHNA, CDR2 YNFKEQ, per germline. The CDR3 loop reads CASSQDGAGVREKLFF. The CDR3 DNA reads TGTGCCAGCAGCCAAGATGGGGCAGGGGTTCGGGAAAAACTGTTTTTT.

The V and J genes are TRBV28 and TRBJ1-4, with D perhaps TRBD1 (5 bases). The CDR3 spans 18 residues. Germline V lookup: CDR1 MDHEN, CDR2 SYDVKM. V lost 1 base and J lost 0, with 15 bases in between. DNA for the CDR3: TGTGCCAGCAGTTTATCGCAGGGAGGGATTACAACTAATGAAAAACTGTTTTTT. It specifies CASSLSQGGITTNEKLFF.

The CDR3 region has the DNA TGTGCCAGCAGTTTAGCGGAGGGCCGGCAAGAGACCCAGTACTTC. This codes for CASSLAEGRQETQYF. The chain uses TRBV28 and TRBJ2-5, with D possibly being TRBD2 (6 bases). The CDR3 sequence is 15 residues long. CDR1 is MDHEN, CDR2 SYDVKM, per germline. V lost 2 bases and J lost 2, with 12 bases in between.

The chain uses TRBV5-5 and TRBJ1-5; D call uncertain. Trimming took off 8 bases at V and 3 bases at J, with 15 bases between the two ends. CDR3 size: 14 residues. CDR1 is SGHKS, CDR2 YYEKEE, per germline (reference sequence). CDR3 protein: CARTSTIDNQPQHF. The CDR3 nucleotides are TGTGCCAGGACGTCTACAATCGACAATCAGCCCCAGCATTTT. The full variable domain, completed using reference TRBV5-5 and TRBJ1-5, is DAGVTQSPTHLIKTRGQQVTLRCSPISGHKSVSWYQQVLGQGPQFIFQYYEKEERGRGNFPDRFSARQFPNYSSELNVNALLLGDSALYLCARTSTIDNQPQHFGDGTRLSIL.

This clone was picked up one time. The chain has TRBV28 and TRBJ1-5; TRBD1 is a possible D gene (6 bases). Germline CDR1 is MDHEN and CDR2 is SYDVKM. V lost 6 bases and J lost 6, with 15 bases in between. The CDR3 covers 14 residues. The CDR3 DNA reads TGTGCCAGCAGGCATAGGGGGGAAGGTCAGCCCCAGCATTTT. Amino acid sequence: CASRHRGEGQPQHF.

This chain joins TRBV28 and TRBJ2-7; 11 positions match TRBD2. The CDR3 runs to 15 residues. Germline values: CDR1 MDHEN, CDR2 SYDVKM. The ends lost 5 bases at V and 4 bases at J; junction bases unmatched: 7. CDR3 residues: CASSPLAGGKYEQYF. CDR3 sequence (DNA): TGTGCCAGCAGTCCCCTAGCGGGAGGAAAATACGAGCAGTACTTC.

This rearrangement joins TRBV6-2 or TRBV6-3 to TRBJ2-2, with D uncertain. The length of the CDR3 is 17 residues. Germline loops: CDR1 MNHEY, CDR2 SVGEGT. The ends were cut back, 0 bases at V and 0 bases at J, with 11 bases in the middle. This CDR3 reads CASSYSTAGPNTGELFF. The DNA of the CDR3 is TGTGCCAGCAGTTACTCTACGGCAGGACCGAACACCGGGGAGCTGTTTTTT.

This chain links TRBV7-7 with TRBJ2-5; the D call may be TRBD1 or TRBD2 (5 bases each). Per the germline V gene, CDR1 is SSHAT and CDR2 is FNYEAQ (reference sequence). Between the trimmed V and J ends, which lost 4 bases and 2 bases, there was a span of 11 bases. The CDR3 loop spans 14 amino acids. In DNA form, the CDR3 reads TGTGCCAGCAGCTCCATGGGACGGCAAGAGACCCAGTACTTC. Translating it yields CASSSMGRQETQYF.

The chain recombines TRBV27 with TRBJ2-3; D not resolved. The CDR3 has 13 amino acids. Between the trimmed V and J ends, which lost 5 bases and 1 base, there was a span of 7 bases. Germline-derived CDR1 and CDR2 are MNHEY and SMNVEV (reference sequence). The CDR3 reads CASSHAGTDTQYF. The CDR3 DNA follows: TGTGCCAGCAGTCATGCCGGCACAGATACGCAGTATTTT.

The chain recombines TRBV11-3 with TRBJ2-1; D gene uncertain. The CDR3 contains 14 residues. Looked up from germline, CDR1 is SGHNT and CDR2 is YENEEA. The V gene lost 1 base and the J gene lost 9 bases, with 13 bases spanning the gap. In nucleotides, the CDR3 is TGTGCCAGCAGCTTAGCTCCCGGAACGGTTGAGCAGTTCTTC. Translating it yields CASSLAPGTVEQFF.

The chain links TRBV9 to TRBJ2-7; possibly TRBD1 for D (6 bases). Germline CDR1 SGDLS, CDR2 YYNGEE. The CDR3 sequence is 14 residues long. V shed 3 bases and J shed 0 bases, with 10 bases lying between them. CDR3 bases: TGTGCCAGCAGCGGCAGGGGCAACTCCTACGAGCAGTACTTC. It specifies CASSGRGNSYEQYF. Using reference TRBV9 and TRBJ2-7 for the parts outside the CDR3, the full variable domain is DSGVTQTPKHLITATGQRVTLRCSPRSGDLSVYWYQQSLDQGLQFLIQYYNGEERAKGNILERFSAQQFPDLHSELNLSSLELGDSALYFCASSGRGNSYEQYFGPGTRLTVT.

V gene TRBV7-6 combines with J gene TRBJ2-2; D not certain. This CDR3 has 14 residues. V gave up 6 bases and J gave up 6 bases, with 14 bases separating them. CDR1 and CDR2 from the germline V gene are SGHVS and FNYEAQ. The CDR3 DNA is TGTGCCAGCAGTCTCCAGTCCCGTCCCGGGGAGCTGTTTTTT. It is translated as CASSLQSRPGELFF. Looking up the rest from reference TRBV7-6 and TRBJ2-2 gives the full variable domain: GAGVSQSPRYKVTKRGQDVALRCDPISGHVSLYWYRQALGQGPEFLTYFNYEAQQDKSGLPNDRFSAERPEGSISTLTIQRTEQRDSAMYRCASSLQSRPGELFFGEGSRLTVL.

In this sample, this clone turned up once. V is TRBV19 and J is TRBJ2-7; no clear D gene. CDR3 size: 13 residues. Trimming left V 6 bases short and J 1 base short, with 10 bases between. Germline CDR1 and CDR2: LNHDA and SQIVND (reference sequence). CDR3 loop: CASSPGRSYEQYF. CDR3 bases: TGTGCCAGTAGCCCGGGCAGGTCCTACGAGCAGTACTTC.

CDR3 loop: CASSLSNTEAFF. CDR3 coding DNA: TGTGCCAGCAGCTTATCGAACACTGAAGCTTTCTTT. This chain connects TRBV11-2 to TRBJ1-1; D is undetermined. V gave up 2 bases and J gave up 1 base, with 2 bases separating them. This CDR3 has 12 residues. Germline V gene sequence: CDR1 SGHAT, CDR2 FQNNGV. Full variable domain (outside the CDR3, taken from reference TRBV11-2 and TRBJ1-1): EAGVAQSPRYKIIEKRQSVAFWCNPISGHATLYWYQQILGQGPKLLIQFQNNGVVDDSQLPKDRFSAERLKGVDSTLKIQPAKLEDSAVYLCASSLSNTEAFFGQGTRLTVV.

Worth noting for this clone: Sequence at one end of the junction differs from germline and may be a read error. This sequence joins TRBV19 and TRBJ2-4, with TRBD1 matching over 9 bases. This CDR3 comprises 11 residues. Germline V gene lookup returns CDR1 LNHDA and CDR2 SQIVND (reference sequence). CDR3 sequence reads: CASSTRDRVHF. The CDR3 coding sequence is TGTGCCAGTAGTACTCGGGACAGGGTTCACTTC.

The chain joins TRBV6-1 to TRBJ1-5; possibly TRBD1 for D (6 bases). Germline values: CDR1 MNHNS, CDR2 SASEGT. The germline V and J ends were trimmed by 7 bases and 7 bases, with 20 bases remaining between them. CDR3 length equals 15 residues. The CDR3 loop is CASTLDTGRGQPQHF. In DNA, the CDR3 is TGTGCCAGCACCCTCGATACAGGGCGAGGACAGCCCCAGCATTTT.

The CDR3 loop is CASSLGVGGVTEAFF. The DNA for the CDR3 is TGCGCCAGCAGCTTGGGGGTAGGGGGCGTCACTGAAGCTTTCTTT. The chain couples TRBV5-1 to TRBJ1-1; TRBD1 agrees at 7 bases. Trimming at V came to 0 bases and at J to 4 bases, leaving 6 bases not matched to a gene. Germline CDR1 and CDR2: SGHRS and YFSETQ. This CDR3 region has 15 residues.

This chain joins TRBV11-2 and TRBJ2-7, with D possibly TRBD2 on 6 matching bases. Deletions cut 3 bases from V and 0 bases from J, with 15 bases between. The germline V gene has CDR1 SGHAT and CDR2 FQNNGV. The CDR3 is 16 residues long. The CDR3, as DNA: TGTGCCAGCAGCTTTCTTGGGCGGGATTTCTCCTACGAGCAGTACTTC. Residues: CASSFLGRDFSYEQYF. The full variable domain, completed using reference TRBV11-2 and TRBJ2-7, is EAGVAQSPRYKIIEKRQSVAFWCNPISGHATLYWYQQILGQGPKLLIQFQNNGVVDDSQLPKDRFSAERLKGVDSTLKIQPAKLEDSAVYLCASSFLGRDFSYEQYFGPGTRLTVT.

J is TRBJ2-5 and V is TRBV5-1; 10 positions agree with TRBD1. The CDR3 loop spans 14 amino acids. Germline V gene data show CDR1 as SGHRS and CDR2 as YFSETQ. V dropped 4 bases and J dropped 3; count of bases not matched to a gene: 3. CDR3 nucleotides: TGCGCCAGCAGCGGACAGGGGGTGGAAGAGACCCAGTACTTC. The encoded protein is CASSGQGVEETQYF.